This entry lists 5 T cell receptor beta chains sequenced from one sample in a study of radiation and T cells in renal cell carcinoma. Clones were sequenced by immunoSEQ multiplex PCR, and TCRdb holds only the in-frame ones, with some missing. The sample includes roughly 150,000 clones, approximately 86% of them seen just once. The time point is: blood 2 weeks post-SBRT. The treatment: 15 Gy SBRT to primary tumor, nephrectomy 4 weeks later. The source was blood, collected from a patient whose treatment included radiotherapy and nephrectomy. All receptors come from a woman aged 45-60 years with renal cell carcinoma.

The CDR3 spells CASSQRLAGGPNEQFF. CDR3 DNA: TGTGCCAGCAGCCAAAGACTAGCGGGGGGGCCGAATGAGCAGTTCTTC. This rearrangement joins TRBV7-2 to TRBJ2-1; 14 bases are a match to TRBD2. Germline values: CDR1 SGHTA, CDR2 FQGNSA. This CDR3 region has 16 residues. Trimming at V came to 5 bases and at J to 7 bases, leaving 7 bases not matched to a gene.

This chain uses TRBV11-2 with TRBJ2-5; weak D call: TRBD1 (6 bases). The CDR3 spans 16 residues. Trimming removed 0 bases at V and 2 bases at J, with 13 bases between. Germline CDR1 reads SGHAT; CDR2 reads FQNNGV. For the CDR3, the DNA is TGTGCCAGCAGCTTAGATAGCTACAGGGTTCAAGAGACCCAGTACTTC. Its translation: CASSLDSYRVQETQYF.

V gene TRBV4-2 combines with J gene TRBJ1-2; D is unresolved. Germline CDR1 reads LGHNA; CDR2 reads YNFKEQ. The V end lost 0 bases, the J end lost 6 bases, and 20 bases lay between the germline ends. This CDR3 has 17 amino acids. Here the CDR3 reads CASSQDPDPRTSDGYTF. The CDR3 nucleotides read TGTGCCAGCAGCCAAGATCCAGATCCCCGGACGTCTGATGGCTACACCTTC.

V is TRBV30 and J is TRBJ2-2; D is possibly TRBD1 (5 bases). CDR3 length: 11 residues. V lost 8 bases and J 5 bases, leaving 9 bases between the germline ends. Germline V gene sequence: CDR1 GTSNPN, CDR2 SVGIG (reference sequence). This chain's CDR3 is CARDRTGELFF. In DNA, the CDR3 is TGTGCCAGAGACAGAACCGGGGAGCTGTTTTTT.

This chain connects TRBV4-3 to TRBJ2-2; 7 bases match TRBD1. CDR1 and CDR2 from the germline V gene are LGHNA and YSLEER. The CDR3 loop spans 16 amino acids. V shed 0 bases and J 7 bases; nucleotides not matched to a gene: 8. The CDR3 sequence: CASSQEGQWDHGELFF. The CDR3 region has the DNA TGCGCCAGCAGCCAAGAGGGACAGTGGGACCACGGGGAGCTGTTTTTT.